Listed below are T cell receptor beta chains from one sample, sequenced in a study of blood T cell repertoires in COVID-19. Assay used: immunoSEQ multiplex PCR; TCRdb lists only in-frame clones, some missing. The sample holds over 250,000 clones, about 91% seen once. Input material: peripheral blood. Receptors were obtained from a woman between 55 and 75 years old with acute or convalescent COVID-19. Both conserved end residues are part of each CDR3. The D gene is left open where the match is weak. Part of the rows lack a size; the others show once, few, many or a class for expanded clones.

J gene | clone size | V gene | D gene | CDR3 length | CDR3 protein | CDR3 DNA
TRBJ2-1 | NA | TRBV6-5 | NA | 16 | CASSYSQLQSYNEQFF | TGTGCCAGCAGTTACTCGCAGTTACAGTCCTACAATGAGCAGTTCTTC
TRBJ1-6 | NA | TRBV21-1 | NA | 16 | CASSKVKREHNSPLHF | TGTGCCAGCAGCAAAGTCAAGAGGGAGCATAATTCACCCCTCCACTTT
TRBJ2-1 | NA | TRBV29-1 | TRBD2 | 14 | CSVERSGKYNEQFF | TGCAGCGTTGAGCGTAGCGGGAAGTACAATGAGCAGTTCTTC
TRBJ1-2 | NA | TRBV6-1 | NA | 17 | CASSEYEQVWFNYGYTF | TGTGCCAGCAGTGAATATGAACAGGTCTGGTTTAACTATGGCTACACCTTC
TRBJ1-2 | NA | TRBV5-4 | NA | 14 | CASSSQGYNYGYTF | TGTGCCAGCAGCTCACAGGGTTATAACTATGGCTACACCTTC
TRBJ1-6 | NA | TRBV27 | NA | 13 | CASSRVENSPLHF | TGTGCCAGCAGTCGAGTAGAGAATTCACCCCTCCACTTT
TRBJ1-1 | NA | TRBV28 | NA | 13 | CASSLLGPTEAFF | TGTGCCAGCAGTTTATTGGGGCCCACTGAAGCTTTCTTT
TRBJ2-3 | NA | TRBV24-1 | TRBD2 | 16 | CAISGTSGSGTDTQYF | TGTGCCATTTCCGGGACTAGCGGGAGTGGCACAGATACGCAGTATTTT
TRBJ1-1 | NA | TRBV28 | NA | 18 | CASSPFTGLQGRGTEAFF | TGTGCCAGCAGTCCATTCACAGGGCTCCAGGGGAGAGGCACTGAAGCTTTCTTT
TRBJ1-2 | once | TRBV6-6 | TRBD1 | 14 | CASSDRGKDYGYTF | TGTGCCAGCAGCGACAGGGGGAAGGACTATGGCTACACCTTC
TRBJ1-2 | few | TRBV5-4 | TRBD1 | 13 | CASSLVSGGGYTF | TGTGCCAGCAGCTTGGTGTCAGGGGGTGGCTACACCTTC
TRBJ2-7 | NA | TRBV3-1/TRBV3-2 | TRBD1 | 16 | CASSQDLPGQGYEQYF | TGTGCCAGCAGCCAAGATCTGCCGGGACAGGGCTACGAGCAGTACTTC
TRBJ1-5 | few | TRBV6-5 | TRBD1 | 14 | CASSWTGSDQPQHF | TGTGCCAGCAGTTGGACAGGGTCCGATCAGCCCCAGCATTTT
TRBJ1-1 | NA | TRBV5-1 | TRBD1 | 15 | CASSLPRDSNTEAFF | TGCGCCAGCAGCTTGCCACGGGACAGCAACACTGAAGCTTTCTTT
TRBJ1-4 | once | TRBV19 | TRBD1 | 14 | CASSTRQGVGKLFF | TGTGCCAGTAGTACGCGACAGGGGGTAGGAAAACTGTTTTTT
TRBJ1-1 | NA | TRBV6-2/TRBV6-3 | NA | 17 | CASSYKRNSDMNTEAFF | TGTGCCAGCAGTTACAAGAGAAATAGTGATATGAACACTGAAGCTTTCTTT
TRBJ1-1 | NA | TRBV28 | NA | 15 | CASSLSALRSTEAFF | TGTGCCAGCAGTTTAAGTGCGCTGAGATCCACTGAAGCTTTCTTT
TRBJ1-6 | NA | TRBV10-3 | TRBD1 | 15 | CAISDRTGGLSPLHF | TGTGCCATCAGTGATCGGACAGGGGGCTTATCACCCCTCCACTTT
TRBJ2-5 | NA | TRBV11-2 | TRBD2 | 18 | CASSPTGGSGGYQETQYF | TGTGCCAGCAGCCCCACTGGGGGTAGCGGGGGTTACCAAGAGACCCAGTACTTC
TRBJ1-5 | NA | TRBV2 | TRBD1 | 15 | CASREGAGSNQPQHF | TGTGCCAGCAGGGAGGGGGCTGGAAGCAATCAGCCCCAGCATTTT
TRBJ2-1 | NA | TRBV5-4 | NA | 12 | CASSLLDNEQFF | TGTGCCAGCAGTCTACTAGACAATGAGCAGTTCTTC
TRBJ1-2 | NA | TRBV5-6 | NA | 13 | CASRPRSDYGYTF | TGTGCCAGCAGACCTAGGTCGGACTATGGCTACACCTTC
TRBJ2-4 | NA | TRBV5-1 | NA | 15 | CASSLEGLAKNIQYF | TGCGCCAGCAGCTTGGAGGGGTTGGCCAAAAACATTCAGTACTTC
TRBJ2-3 | NA | TRBV7-9 | TRBD2 | 17 | CASSSPRTSGGTDTQYF | TGTGCCAGCAGCTCCCCCCGGACTAGCGGGGGCACAGATACGCAGTATTTT
TRBJ2-2 | NA | TRBV7-9 | NA | 16 | CASSFGHLANTGELFF | TGTGCCAGCAGCTTTGGGCACCTCGCGAACACCGGGGAGCTGTTTTTT
TRBJ2-7 | NA | TRBV6-4 | TRBD1 | 13 | CASSLDRGSEQYF | TGTGCCAGCAGCCTAGACAGGGGAAGCGAGCAGTACTTC